Below, 8 T cell receptor beta chains from the same sample are listed, as sequenced in a study of T-cell reconstitution after alpha-beta-depleted transplantation in children. Unique molecular identifiers featured in how the TCRbeta library was prepared. TCRdb re-derived calls from the PCR reads in MiXCR, one entry per CDR3 protein. In the table there are about 830,000 distinct CDR3 sequences, approximately 15% of which are singletons. Sequenced here: PBMCs, mostly from graft donor cells, sampled 360 days after TCRalphabeta/CD19-depleted stem cell transplant. The receptor source for this set is a male patient between 10 and 17 years old who had a stem cell transplant for acute lymphoblastic leukemia, so the T cells may come from the graft donor.

This clonotype came up a few times. This chain uses TRBV18 with TRBJ1-6, with TRBD1 matching 11 bases. Germline CDR1 KGHSH, CDR2 LQKENI. V was clipped by 3 bases and J by 14 bases; unmatched bases: 9. This CDR3 is built from 15 residues. Here the CDR3 DNA reads TGTGCCAGCTCACCGAGGGGACAGGGGGGTGAGGCCCTCCACTTT. Translating gives CASSPRGQGGEALHF.

The V and J genes are TRBV5-1 and TRBJ2-5; 9 bases line up with TRBD2. The CDR3 totals 13 residues. Germline V gene lookup returns CDR1 SGHRS and CDR2 YFSETQ. Trimming took 6 bases from V and 10 from J; bases not matched to a gene: 10. The DNA of the CDR3 is TGCGCCAGCACAATTAGCGGGGGACCCATCCAGTACTTC. Amino acids: CASTISGGPIQYF. Full variable domain (missing parts from reference TRBV5-1 and TRBJ2-5): KAGVTQTPRYLIKTRGQQVTLSCSPISGHRSVSWYQQTPGQGLQFLFEYFSETQRNKGNFPGRFSGRQFSNSRSEMNVSTLELGDSALYLCASTISGGPIQYFGPGTRLLVL.

This clonotype was seen a few times. The chain couples TRBV20-1 to TRBJ2-7, with no clear D. The V end lost 0 bases, the J end lost 0 bases, and 9 bases lay between the germline ends. CDR1 DFQATT and CDR2 SNEGSKA come from the germline V gene (reference sequence). The CDR3 is made up of 14 amino acids. CDR3 coding DNA: TGCAGTGCTAGAGACAGGATTATCTCCTACGAGCAGTACTTC. Amino acids: CSARDRIISYEQYF.

The rearrangement joins TRBV29-1 to TRBJ2-1, with TRBD2 matching over 11 bases. V trimming: 6 bases; J trimming: 4 bases; junction bases outside the gene matches: 11. This CDR3 has 16 residues. CDR1 SQVTM and CDR2 ANQGSEA come from the germline V gene. Here the CDR3 reads CSVASRGLAVYNEQFF. The DNA for the CDR3 is TGCAGCGTCGCTTCCCGGGGACTAGCGGTATACAATGAGCAGTTCTTC.

In this sample, this clonotype turned up a few times. For the CDR3, the DNA is TGTGCCAGCAGGACACAGGGTCATCAGCCCCAGCATTTT. Its translation: CASRTQGHQPQHF. The chain is built from TRBV2 and TRBJ1-5, with D maybe TRBD1 (6 bases). V lost 6 bases, J lost 5 bases, and 11 bases lay in between. Per germline, CDR1 SNHLY and CDR2 FYNNEI. The CDR3 totals 13 residues.

This chain uses TRBV5-1 with TRBJ1-1; TRBD1 agrees at 7 bases. Losses at the gene ends were 1 base for V and 7 bases for J; bases not matched to a gene: 7. CDR1 is SGHRS and CDR2 is YFSETQ in the germline V gene. There are 14 residues in the CDR3. CDR3 in amino acids: CASSLKTGPNEAFF. In DNA form, the CDR3 reads TGCGCCAGCAGCTTGAAGACAGGGCCCAATGAAGCTTTCTTT.

The chain couples TRBV12-3 or TRBV12-4 to TRBJ2-4; TRBD2 might be the D (5 bases). V gave up 5 bases and J gave up 0 bases, with 17 bases separating them. CDR3 size: 17 residues. The CDR3 protein is CASSGKASGLAKNIQYF. CDR3 sequence (DNA): TGTGCCAGCAGTGGTAAGGCAAGCGGCCTAGCCAAAAACATTCAGTACTTC.

In its sample, this clonotype was seen a few times. The CDR3 sequence is CSASGQGNHEQYF. The CDR3 DNA is TGCAGTGCTAGTGGACAGGGGAATCACGAGCAGTACTTC. The chain has TRBV20-1 and TRBJ2-7; 9 bases agree with TRBD1. Germline CDR1 is DFQATT and CDR2 is SNEGSKA (reference sequence). The junction had 5 bases not matched to a gene; V was cut back by 3 bases and J by 5 bases. The CDR3 is made up of 13 amino acids.